This TCR beta chain was observed in a study of cytomegalovirus exposure and HLA in healthy donors. Study in general: A prior analysis found about 110 million unique TCR beta sequences from approximately 200 million T cells.

In the case of this clone: Antigen: not known.

Study results and caveats: Productive status was seen about 87% or about 30% of the time for most TCR beta V segments in an earlier analysis.

The PCR contained 60 Vbeta and 13 Jbeta primers. Sequencing was performed with immunoSEQ multiplex PCR; in TCRdb, only in-frame clones are kept and a portion is missing. The repertoire includes 150,000 to 200,000 clones, about four fifths of them detected once, and over 2% sits in the top ten. CDR1 SQVTM and CDR2 ANQGSEA come from the germline V gene. Trimming removed 8 bases from V and 2 bases from J; junction bases left unmatched: 7. The CDR3 runs to 14 residues. The sequence derives from a woman between 45 and 65 years old in good health and CMV-seropositive. The source material was PBMCs. The V call is TRBV29-1, the J call TRBJ2-1, with 9 bases lining up with TRBD1. The chain's CDR3 is CSTRQGGTYNEQFF. The DNA for the CDR3 is TGCAGCACCCGACAGGGGGGAACCTACAATGAGCAGTTCTTC.